The table lists the clone carrying this T cell receptor beta chain with many counts. Its specificity is not known. These data come from a study of T cell repertoires in cytomegalovirus infection. Overall study context: Evidence of both CMV infection and a matching HLA type came from public TCR beta signatures. Study-wide points: Clonotype analysis showed dominance of the ex vivo response by HLA-C-restricted CMV-specific TCR beta clonotypes.

Trimming pared 7 bases from V and 2 bases from J, leaving 14 bases between. The CDR3 loop spans 14 amino acids. CDR1 and CDR2 from the germline V gene are LNHDA and SQIVND (reference sequence). TCRdb called the reads again in MiXCR, with one record for every CDR3 protein. The profile shows hundreds of thousands of distinct CDR3 sequences, 20% to 25% of them singletons. The sample consisted of CD8+ T cells from PBMCs. This receptor was identified in a human donor in good health (CMV status not recorded). Some clones in this sample may be carry-over from other donors' samples. The V gene is TRBV19, the J gene TRBJ1-2; no firm D call. The DNA for the CDR3 is TGTGCCAGTATTCTCCAGGAAGGGAACTATGGCTACACCTTC. The encoded protein is CASILQEGNYGYTF.